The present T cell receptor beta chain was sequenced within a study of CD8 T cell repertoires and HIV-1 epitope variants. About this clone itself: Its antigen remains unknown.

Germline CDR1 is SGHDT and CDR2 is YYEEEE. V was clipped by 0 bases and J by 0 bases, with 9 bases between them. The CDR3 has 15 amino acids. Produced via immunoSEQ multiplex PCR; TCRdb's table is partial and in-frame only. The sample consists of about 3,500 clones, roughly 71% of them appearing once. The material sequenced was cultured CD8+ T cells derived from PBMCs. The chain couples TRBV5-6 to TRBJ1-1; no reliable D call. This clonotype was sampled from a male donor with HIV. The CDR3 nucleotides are TGTGCCAGCAGCTTGGGGGCAGCAATGAACACTGAAGCTTTCTTT. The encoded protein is CASSLGAAMNTEAFF.